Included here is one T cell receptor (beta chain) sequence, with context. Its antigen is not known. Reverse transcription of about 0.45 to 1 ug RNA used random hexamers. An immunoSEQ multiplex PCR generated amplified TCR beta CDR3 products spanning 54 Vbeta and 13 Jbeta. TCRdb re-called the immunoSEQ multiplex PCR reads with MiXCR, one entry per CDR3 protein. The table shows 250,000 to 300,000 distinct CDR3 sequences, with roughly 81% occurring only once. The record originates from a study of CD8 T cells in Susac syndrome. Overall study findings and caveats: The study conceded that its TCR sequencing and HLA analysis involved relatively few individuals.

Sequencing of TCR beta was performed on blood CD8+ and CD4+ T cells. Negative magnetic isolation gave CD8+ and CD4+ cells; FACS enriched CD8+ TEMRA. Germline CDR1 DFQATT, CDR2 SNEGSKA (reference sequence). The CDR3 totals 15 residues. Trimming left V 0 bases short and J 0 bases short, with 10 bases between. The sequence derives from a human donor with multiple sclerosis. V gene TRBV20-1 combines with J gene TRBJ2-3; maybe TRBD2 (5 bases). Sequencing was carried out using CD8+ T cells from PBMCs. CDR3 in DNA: TGCAGTGCTAGAGATCGCGCGGGCAGCACAGATACGCAGTATTTT. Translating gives CSARDRAGSTDTQYF.